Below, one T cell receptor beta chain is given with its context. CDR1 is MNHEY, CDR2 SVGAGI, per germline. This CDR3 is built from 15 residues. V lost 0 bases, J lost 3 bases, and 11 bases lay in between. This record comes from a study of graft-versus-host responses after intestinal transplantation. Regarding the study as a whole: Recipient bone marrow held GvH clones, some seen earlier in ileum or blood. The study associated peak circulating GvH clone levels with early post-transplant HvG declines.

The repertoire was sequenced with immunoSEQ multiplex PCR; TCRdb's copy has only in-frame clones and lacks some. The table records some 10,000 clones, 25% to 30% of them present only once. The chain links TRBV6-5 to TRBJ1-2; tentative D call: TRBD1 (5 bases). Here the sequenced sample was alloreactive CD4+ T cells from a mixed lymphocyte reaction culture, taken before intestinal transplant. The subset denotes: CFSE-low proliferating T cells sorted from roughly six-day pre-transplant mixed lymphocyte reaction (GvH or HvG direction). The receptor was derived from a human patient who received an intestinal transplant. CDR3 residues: CASSYSIPGYYGYTF. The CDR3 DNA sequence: TGTGCCAGCAGTTACTCGATTCCAGGGTACTATGGCTACACCTTC.